Shown below are 32 T cell receptor beta chains from a single sample sequenced in a study of shared clonotypes between healthy human individuals. The naive CD8 subset, CD45RO-negative cells positively selected for CCR7, excluded terminally differentiated effector memory CD45RA+ cells. Sequencing used immunoSEQ multiplex PCR; TCRdb keeps in-frame clones, though not all of them. The sample consists of roughly 2,000,000 clones, roughly 95% of them appearing once. The sample taken for sequencing was naive CD8+ T cells sorted from blood. These receptors came from a man aged 18 to 30 in good health.

The gene calls are TRBV9 and TRBJ1-5; no definite D call. Trimming took off 4 bases at V and 2 bases at J, with 19 bases between the two ends. The CDR3 covers 17 residues. The germline CDR1 and CDR2 sequences are SGDLS and YYNGEE. The DNA for the CDR3 is TGTGCCAGCAGCCAGAGCGCACCGGACCCTGGCAATCAGCCCCAGCATTTT. It is translated as CASSQSAPDPGNQPQHF. The whole variable domain, filled in from reference TRBV9 and TRBJ1-5, reads DSGVTQTPKHLITATGQRVTLRCSPRSGDLSVYWYQQSLDQGLQFLIQYYNGEERAKGNILERFSAQQFPDLHSELNLSSLELGDSALYFCASSQSAPDPGNQPQHFGDGTRLSIL.

This sequence joins TRBV4-3 and TRBJ1-2; the D is unclear. The CDR3 is made up of 14 amino acids. Trimming removed 3 bases at V and 4 bases at J, with 12 bases between. CDR1 and CDR2 (germline): LGHNA, YSLEER. This CDR3 is CASSHTEGTYGYTF. The CDR3 DNA reads as TGCGCCAGCAGCCACACCGAGGGAACCTATGGCTACACCTTC.

The CDR3 DNA is TGTGCCAGCAGTGTGACAGGGTACAATGAGCAGTTCTTC. This translates into CASSVTGYNEQFF. The V and J genes are TRBV6-1 and TRBJ2-1, with 7 bases aligning to TRBD1. The CDR3 is 13 residues long. V was pared by 4 bases and J by 4 bases, with 1 base of the junction left unmatched. Germline loops: CDR1 MNHNS, CDR2 SASEGT.

The gene calls are TRBV7-9 and TRBJ2-1; TRBD2 agrees at 11 bases. Per the germline V gene, CDR1 is SEHNR and CDR2 is FQNEAQ (reference sequence). After removal of 4 bases from V and 5 bases from J, the junction contained 4 bases not matched to a gene. The CDR3 loop spans 15 amino acids. CDR3 nucleotide sequence: TGTGCCAGCAGCTCCGGGACTAGCGGTCACAATGAGCAGTTCTTC. It specifies CASSSGTSGHNEQFF.

This chain links TRBV11-2 with TRBJ2-1; 11 bases map to TRBD2. V was clipped by 5 bases and J by 4 bases; unmatched bases: 13. The CDR3 totals 18 residues. Looked up from germline, CDR1 is SGHAT and CDR2 is FQNNGV. In DNA, the CDR3 is TGTGCCAGCAGCCCCATTCTGGTAGCGGGAGGGCTTTACAATGAGCAGTTCTTC. Encoded protein: CASSPILVAGGLYNEQFF.

Concerning this clone: In the same sample, other DNA sequences code for this CDR3. CDR3 sequence reads: CASSYSGTYEQYF. Here the CDR3 DNA reads TGTGCCAGCAGTTATAGCGGAACCTACGAGCAGTACTTC. V usage is TRBV6-6 and J usage is TRBJ2-7; TRBD2 is a possible D gene (6 bases). Germline assignment: CDR1 MNHNY and CDR2 SVGAGI (reference sequence). V was shortened by 3 bases and J by 2 bases, with 8 bases between the two germline ends. The CDR3 consists of 13 residues.

The chain employs TRBV2 and TRBJ2-3; 8 bases are shared with TRBD2. The length of the CDR3 is 13 residues. Per germline, CDR1 SNHLY and CDR2 FYNNEI. Germline trimming cut 8 bases from V and 3 bases from J; bases unmatched to any gene: 4. The CDR3 spells CASHSGTTDTQYF. CDR3 DNA sequence: TGTGCCAGCCATAGCGGGACAACAGATACGCAGTATTTT.

The rearrangement uses TRBV2 and TRBJ2-1, with TRBD1 matching over 7 bases. CDR1 is SNHLY, CDR2 FYNNEI, per germline. V was clipped by 4 bases and J by 6 bases; unmatched bases: 9. The CDR3 runs to 15 residues. The CDR3 protein is CASSGGDRAPNEQFF. The CDR3 DNA reads as TGTGCCAGCAGTGGGGGAGACAGGGCTCCCAATGAGCAGTTCTTC.

The table lists this clone with a count of one. The chain joins TRBV4-1 to TRBJ2-5; D is ambiguous. V was pared by 1 base and J by 5 bases, with 8 bases between. CDR3 length: 13 residues. Germline V gene lookup returns CDR1 MGHRA and CDR2 YSYEKL. CDR3 loop: CASSQGARETQYF. As DNA, the CDR3 is TGCGCCAGCAGCCAAGGAGCTCGGGAGACCCAGTACTTC.

V gene TRBV28 combines with J gene TRBJ1-4; 7 nucleotides line up with TRBD1. Germline loops: CDR1 MDHEN, CDR2 SYDVKM. Trimming cost V 4 bases and J 4 bases; bases outside gene matches: 15. The CDR3 totals 18 residues. The CDR3 bases are TGTGCCAGCAGTTCACAGGAGTCCCGGGACAGCATTAATGAAAAACTGTTTTTT. It encodes CASSSQESRDSINEKLFF.

The chain links TRBV6-6 to TRBJ2-7; 10 bases are a match to TRBD1. Per the germline V gene, CDR1 is MNHNY and CDR2 is SVGAGI (reference sequence). This CDR3 has 14 amino acids. Unmatched junction bases numbered 5, after V lost 6 bases and J lost 3 bases. Here the CDR3 DNA reads TGTGCCAGCAGCCCGGGGGACAGGGGCTACGAGCAGTACTTC. Translating gives CASSPGDRGYEQYF.

V gene TRBV7-6 combines with J gene TRBJ2-5, with D tentatively TRBD1 (6 bases). Trimming removed 2 bases from V and 7 bases from J, with 17 bases in between. This CDR3 region has 15 residues. Germline lookup yields CDR1 SGHVS and CDR2 FNYEAQ. CDR3 loop: CASSLYAGAAGTQYF. CDR3 sequence (DNA): TGTGCCAGCAGCTTATATGCAGGGGCCGCCGGGACCCAGTACTTC.

The rearrangement joins TRBV9 to TRBJ2-1; possibly TRBD2 for D (5 bases). Germline CDR1 and CDR2: SGDLS and YYNGEE. Trimming took 3 bases from V and 3 from J, leaving 13 bases between them. CDR3 size: 15 residues. The CDR3 nucleotides read TGTGCCAGCAGCGCAGCCACTAGGAACTACAATGAGCAGTTCTTC. Its protein is CASSAATRNYNEQFF.

The CDR3 coding sequence is TGTGCCAGCAGAGAGAGGGTAAATATGGACAATCAGCCCCAGCATTTT. Translation: CASRERVNMDNQPQHF. The V call is TRBV6-4, the J call TRBJ1-5, with D uncertain. The V and J ends lost 6 bases and 3 bases respectively, with 18 bases between them. Germline V CDR1 and CDR2: MRHNA, SNTAGT. The CDR3 contains 16 residues.

The chain links TRBV13 to TRBJ2-7; 7 bases map to TRBD2. The CDR3 length is 16 residues. Germline loops: CDR1 PRHDT, CDR2 FYEKMQ (reference sequence). The trim removed 3 bases at V and 5 bases at J, leaving 13 bases unmatched. For the CDR3, the DNA is TGTGCCAGCAGCTTTTTGGCCACTAGCGTTTGGGACGAGCAGTACTTC. It is translated as CASSFLATSVWDEQYF.

This rearrangement joins TRBV14 to TRBJ2-3; D might be TRBD2 (5 bases). Germline-derived CDR1 and CDR2 are SGHDN and FVKESK. This CDR3 is 13 amino acids long. Trimming removed 4 bases from V and 7 bases from J, with 12 bases in between. The DNA for the CDR3 is TGTGCCAGCAGCCCCATCGGACTGAATACGCAGTATTTT. It yields the protein CASSPIGLNTQYF.

The rearrangement uses TRBV11-2 and TRBJ1-2; D perhaps matches TRBD1 (5 bases). The length of the CDR3 is 15 residues. The germline V gene has CDR1 SGHAT and CDR2 FQNNGV. Trimming stripped 1 base from V and 1 base from J, with 10 bases between. The CDR3 nucleotides read TGTGCCAGCAGCTTAGGCCGACAGATTAACTATGGCTACACCTTC. Translated: CASSLGRQINYGYTF. Using reference TRBV11-2 and TRBJ1-2 for the parts outside the CDR3, the full variable domain is EAGVAQSPRYKIIEKRQSVAFWCNPISGHATLYWYQQILGQGPKLLIQFQNNGVVDDSQLPKDRFSAERLKGVDSTLKIQPAKLEDSAVYLCASSLGRQINYGYTFGSGTRLTVV.

The chain links TRBV5-1 to TRBJ2-3; no clear D. The ends were cut back, 0 bases at V and 11 bases at J, with 16 bases in the middle. CDR3 length: 14 residues. CDR1 and CDR2 (germline): SGHRS, YFSETQ. Here the CDR3 DNA reads TGCGCCAGCAGCTTGGAGGACGGGCCCTTTATGCAGTATTTT. Its protein product is CASSLEDGPFMQYF. Filled out from reference TRBV5-1 and TRBJ2-3, the complete variable domain reads KAGVTQTPRYLIKTRGQQVTLSCSPISGHRSVSWYQQTPGQGLQFLFEYFSETQRNKGNFPGRFSGRQFSNSRSEMNVSTLELGDSALYLCASSLEDGPFMQYFGPGTRLTVL.

This chain connects TRBV4-3 to TRBJ2-6; D is unclear. V gave up 1 base and J gave up 0 bases, with 10 bases separating them. The CDR3 loop spans 17 amino acids. Germline CDR1 LGHNA, CDR2 YSLEER. Written as DNA, the CDR3 is TGCGCCAGCAGCCAAGTTTGGAGTCCCTCTGGGGCCAACGTCCTGACTTTC. Translated: CASSQVWSPSGANVLTF.

The chain is built from TRBV30 and TRBJ1-3, with D maybe TRBD1 (5 bases). The CDR3 consists of 13 residues. Deletions cut 7 bases from V and 2 bases from J, with 12 bases between. The germline CDR1 and CDR2 sequences are GTSNPN and SVGIG (reference sequence). CDR3 loop: CAFGPGPGNTIYF. For the CDR3, the DNA is TGTGCCTTTGGGCCAGGGCCTGGAAACACCATATATTTT.

The chain employs TRBV5-1 and TRBJ2-7; 10 bases align to TRBD2. V trimming: 0 bases; J trimming: 4 bases; junction bases outside the gene matches: 10. The CDR3 is 17 amino acids. Per germline, CDR1 SGHRS and CDR2 YFSETQ. DNA of the CDR3: TGCGCCAGCAGCTTGGCAGGAGCGGGGGGGACCTCGTACGAGCAGTACTTC. Translated, it gives CASSLAGAGGTSYEQYF. Full variable domain (remainder filled in from reference TRBV5-1 and TRBJ2-7): KAGVTQTPRYLIKTRGQQVTLSCSPISGHRSVSWYQQTPGQGLQFLFEYFSETQRNKGNFPGRFSGRQFSNSRSEMNVSTLELGDSALYLCASSLAGAGGTSYEQYFGPGTRLTVT.

The chain uses TRBV6-6 and TRBJ2-7; D not resolved. From germline, CDR1 is MNHNY and CDR2 SVGAGI (reference sequence). V was cut by 2 bases and J by 0 bases, with 14 bases left in between. The CDR3 is 16 residues long. The CDR3 region has the DNA TGTGCCAGCAGTTACGGTCAAAGGTCCCCCTCCTACGAGCAGTACTTC. It specifies CASSYGQRSPSYEQYF.

The chain couples TRBV4-3 to TRBJ2-7; D is unclear. Germline CDR1 LGHNA, CDR2 YSLEER. The CDR3 is 13 amino acids. Trimming left V 2 bases short and J 0 bases short, with 5 bases between. CDR3 sequence reads: CASSQTRSYEQYF. CDR3 nucleotide sequence: TGCGCCAGCAGCCAAACTCGCTCCTACGAGCAGTACTTC.

In its sample, this clone was seen once. This sequence joins TRBV10-3 and TRBJ1-6, with D possibly TRBD1 on 6 matching bases. Trimming pared 4 bases from V and 10 bases from J, leaving 14 bases between. CDR1 is ENHRY and CDR2 is SYGVKD in the germline V gene. The CDR3 covers 14 residues. The CDR3 nucleotides read TGTGCCATCAGTGTTAGTGGGGGCGGATCACCCCTCCACTTT. Translating it yields CAISVSGGGSPLHF.

The chain links TRBV4-1 to TRBJ1-5; D unclear. Germline loops: CDR1 MGHRA, CDR2 YSYEKL. V gave up 0 bases and J gave up 0 bases, with 9 bases separating them. This CDR3 has 16 amino acids. The CDR3: CASSQEESYSNQPQHF. In nucleotides, the CDR3 is TGCGCCAGCAGCCAAGAGGAAAGTTATAGCAATCAGCCCCAGCATTTT.

CDR3 DNA sequence: TGTGCCAGCAGCGTAACCGGAGGGGGCACTGAAGCTTTCTTT. The encoded protein is CASSVTGGGTEAFF. V is TRBV9 and J is TRBJ1-1, with D tentatively TRBD1 (6 bases). V lost 1 base and J 4 bases, leaving 11 bases between the germline ends. The CDR3 is 14 residues long. The germline gives CDR1 SGDLS, CDR2 YYNGEE.

This sequence joins TRBV14 and TRBJ1-1; D may be TRBD1 (5 bases). Germline V gives CDR1 SGHDN, CDR2 FVKESK. The V gene lost 0 bases and the J gene lost 0 bases, with 14 bases spanning the gap. The CDR3 has 17 amino acids. CDR3 in amino acids: CASSQDMGGLLNTEAFF. The CDR3 DNA reads as TGTGCCAGCAGCCAAGATATGGGGGGACTTTTGAACACTGAAGCTTTCTTT.

The J gene is TRBJ2-3, the V gene TRBV27, with 10 bases matching TRBD1. CDR3 length: 15 residues. Germline V lookup: CDR1 MNHEY, CDR2 SMNVEV (reference sequence). V shed 5 bases and J 4 bases; nucleotides not matched to a gene: 6. DNA for the CDR3: TGTGCCAGCAGTCCCCGACAGGGGGCCGCAGATACGCAGTATTTT. It translates to CASSPRQGAADTQYF.

The chain has TRBV4-3 and TRBJ2-2; 8 nucleotides align to TRBD1. The germline V gene encodes CDR1 LGHNA and CDR2 YSLEER. V lost 0 bases to trimming and J lost 7 bases; unmatched junction nucleotides: 10. The CDR3 covers 17 residues. The CDR3 nucleotides are TGCGCCAGCAGCCAAGACGGCAGGGGGCTCTTTGGCGGGGAGCTGTTTTTT. Translating gives CASSQDGRGLFGGELFF.

The chain employs TRBV10-1 and TRBJ2-7; D perhaps matches TRBD2 (6 bases). Germline lookup yields CDR1 WNHNN and CDR2 SYGVQD (reference sequence). This CDR3 has 15 amino acids. Trimming took off 2 bases at V and 3 bases at J, with 14 bases between the two ends. The CDR3 spells CASSEGSGSYYEQYF. CDR3 in DNA: TGCGCCAGCAGTGAGGGGAGCGGGTCTTACTACGAGCAGTACTTC.

V is TRBV27 and J is TRBJ2-3, with TRBD2 matching over 13 bases. Germline values: CDR1 MNHEY, CDR2 SMNVEV (reference sequence). The CDR3 runs to 17 residues. The V segment lost 0 bases and the J segment 4 bases; nucleotides outside the gene matches: 4. In DNA form, the CDR3 reads TGTGCCAGCAGTTTATCGCGGACTAGCGGGAGTTCAGATACGCAGTATTTT. Residues: CASSLSRTSGSSDTQYF.

The rearrangement uses TRBV9 and TRBJ2-7, with a weak D call TRBD2 (6 bases). The germline CDR1 and CDR2 sequences are SGDLS and YYNGEE. V lost 3 bases to trimming and J lost 6 bases, with 13 bases between them. The CDR3 runs 13 residues. CDR3 coding DNA: TGTGCCAGCAGCGAATGGGGGGAAAGCGAGCAGTACTTC. Protein: CASSEWGESEQYF.